This TCR beta chain was captured by sequencing in a study of shared clonotypes between healthy human individuals. This CDR3 is 13 amino acids long. The ends were cut back, 6 bases at V and 1 base at J, with 7 bases in the middle. The germline gives CDR1 SNHLY, CDR2 FYNNEI. None of the donors, who were healthy HIV-negative adults, had recently had acute infections or vaccinations. Donors were Caucasian adults residing in Nashville, Tennessee, USA. Researchers drew on about 100 million PBMCs for genomic DNA from unsorted samples. Replicate PCRs for unsorted PBMC used 300 ng DNA (about 30,000 T cell genomes). The protocol was immunoSEQ multiplex PCR, while the TCRdb copy is restricted to in-frame clones and leaves out a portion. The table includes about 510,000 clones, approximately 79% detected once.

The chain links TRBV2 to TRBJ2-1; no clear D. The sequenced sample was PBMCs. The TCR comes from a woman aged 35 to 49 in good health. Some clones in this sample may be carry-over from other donors' samples. The CDR3 spells CASRDRSYNEQFF. The CDR3 region has the DNA TGTGCCAGCAGAGACCGGTCCTACAATGAGCAGTTCTTC.